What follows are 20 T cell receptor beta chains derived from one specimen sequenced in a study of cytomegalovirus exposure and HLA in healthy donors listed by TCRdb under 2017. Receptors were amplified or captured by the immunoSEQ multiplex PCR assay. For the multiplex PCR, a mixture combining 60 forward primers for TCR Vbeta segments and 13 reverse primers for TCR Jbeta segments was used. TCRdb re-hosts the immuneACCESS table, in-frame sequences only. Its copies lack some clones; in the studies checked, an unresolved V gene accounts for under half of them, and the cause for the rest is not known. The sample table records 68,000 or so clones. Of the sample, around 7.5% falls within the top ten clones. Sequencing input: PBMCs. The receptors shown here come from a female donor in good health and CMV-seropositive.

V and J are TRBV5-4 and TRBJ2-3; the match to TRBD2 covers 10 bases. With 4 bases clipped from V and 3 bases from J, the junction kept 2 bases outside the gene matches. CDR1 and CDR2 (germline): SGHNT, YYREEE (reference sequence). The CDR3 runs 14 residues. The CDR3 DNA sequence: TGTGCCAGCAGCGCGACTAGCGGGACAGATACGCAGTATTTT. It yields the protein CASSATSGTDTQYF.

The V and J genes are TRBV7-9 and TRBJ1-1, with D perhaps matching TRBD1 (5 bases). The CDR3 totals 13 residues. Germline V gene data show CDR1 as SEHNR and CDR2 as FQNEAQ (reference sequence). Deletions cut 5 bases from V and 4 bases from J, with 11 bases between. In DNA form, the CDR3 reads TGTGCCAGCAGCCAGGTGGGGGGCACTGAAGCTTTCTTT. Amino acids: CASSQVGGTEAFF.

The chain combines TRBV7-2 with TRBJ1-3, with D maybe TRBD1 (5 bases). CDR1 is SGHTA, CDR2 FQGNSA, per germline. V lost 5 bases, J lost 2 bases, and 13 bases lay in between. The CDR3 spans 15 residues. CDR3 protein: CASSRGRGTGNTIYF. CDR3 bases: TGTGCCAGCAGCCGGGGGAGGGGCACTGGAAACACCATATATTTT.

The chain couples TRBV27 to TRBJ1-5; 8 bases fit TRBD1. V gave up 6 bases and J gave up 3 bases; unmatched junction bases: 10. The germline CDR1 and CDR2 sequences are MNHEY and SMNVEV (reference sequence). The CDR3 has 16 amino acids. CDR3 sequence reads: CASSFGQGRNNQPQHF. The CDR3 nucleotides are TGTGCCAGCAGCTTTGGACAGGGTCGGAACAATCAGCCCCAGCATTTT.

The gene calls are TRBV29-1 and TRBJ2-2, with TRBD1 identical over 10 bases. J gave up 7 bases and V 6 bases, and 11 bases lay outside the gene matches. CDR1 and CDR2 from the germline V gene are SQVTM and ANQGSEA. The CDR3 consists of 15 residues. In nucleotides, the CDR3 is TGCAGCGTCGCCTCCGGGACAGGGGCGGGCGGGGAGCTGTTTTTT. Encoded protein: CSVASGTGAGGELFF.

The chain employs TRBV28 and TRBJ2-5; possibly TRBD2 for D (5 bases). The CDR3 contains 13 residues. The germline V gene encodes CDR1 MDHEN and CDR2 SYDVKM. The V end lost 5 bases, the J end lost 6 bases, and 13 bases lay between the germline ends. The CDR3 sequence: CASSKGPGKTQYF. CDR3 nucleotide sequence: TGTGCCAGCAGTAAAGGCCCGGGAAAGACCCAGTACTTC.

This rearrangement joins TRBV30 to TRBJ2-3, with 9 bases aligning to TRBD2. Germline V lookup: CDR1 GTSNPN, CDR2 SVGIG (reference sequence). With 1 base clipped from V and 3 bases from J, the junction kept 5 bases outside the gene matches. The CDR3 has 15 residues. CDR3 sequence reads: CAWSESGRRTDTQYF. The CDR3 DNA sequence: TGTGCCTGGAGTGAGAGCGGGAGGAGGACAGATACGCAGTATTTT.

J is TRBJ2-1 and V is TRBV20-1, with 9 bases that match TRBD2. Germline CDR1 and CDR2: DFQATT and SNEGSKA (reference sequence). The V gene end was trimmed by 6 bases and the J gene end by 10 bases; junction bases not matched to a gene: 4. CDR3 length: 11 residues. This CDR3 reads CSATGLAEQFF. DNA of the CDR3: TGCAGTGCCACGGGACTAGCAGAGCAGTTCTTC.

The CDR3: CASSSSTDTQYF. The CDR3 DNA reads TGTGCCAGCAGCTCTAGCACAGATACGCAGTATTTT. V is TRBV13 and J is TRBJ2-3; the D is unclear. Germline lookup yields CDR1 PRHDT and CDR2 FYEKMQ (reference sequence). Trimming shortened V by 4 bases and J by 0 bases, and 2 bases separated the two germline ends. The length of the CDR3 is 12 residues.

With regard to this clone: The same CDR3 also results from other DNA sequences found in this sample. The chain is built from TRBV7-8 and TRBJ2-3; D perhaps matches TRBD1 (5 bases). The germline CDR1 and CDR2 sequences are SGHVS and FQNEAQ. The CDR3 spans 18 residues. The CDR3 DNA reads TGTGTATCAAGCTTCAGCGAGACAGAGCCTGAGGACACAGATACGCAGTATTTT. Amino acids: CVSSFSETEPEDTDTQYF. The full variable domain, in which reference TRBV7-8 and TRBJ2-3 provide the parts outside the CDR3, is GAGVSQSPRYKVAKRGQDVALRCDPISGHVSLFWYQQALGQGPEFLTYFQNEAQLDKSGLPSDRFFAERPEGSVSTLKIQRTQQEDSAVYLCVSSFSETEPEDTDTQYFGPGTRLTVL.

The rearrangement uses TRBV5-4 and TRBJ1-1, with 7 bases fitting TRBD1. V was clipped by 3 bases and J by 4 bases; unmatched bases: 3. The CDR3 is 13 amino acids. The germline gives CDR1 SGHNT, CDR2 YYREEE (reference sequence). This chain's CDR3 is CASSSTGSTEAFF. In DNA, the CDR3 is TGTGCCAGCAGCTCGACAGGGAGCACTGAAGCTTTCTTT.

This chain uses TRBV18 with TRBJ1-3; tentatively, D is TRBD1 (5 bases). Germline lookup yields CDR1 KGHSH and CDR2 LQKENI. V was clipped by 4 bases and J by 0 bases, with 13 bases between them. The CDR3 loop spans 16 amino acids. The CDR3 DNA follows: TGTGCCAGCTCACTCCCAACGGGACTCTCTGGAAACACCATATATTTT. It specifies CASSLPTGLSGNTIYF.

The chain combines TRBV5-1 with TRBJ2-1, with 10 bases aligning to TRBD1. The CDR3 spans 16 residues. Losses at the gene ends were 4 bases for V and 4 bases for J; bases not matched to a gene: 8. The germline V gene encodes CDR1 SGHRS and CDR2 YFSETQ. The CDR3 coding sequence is TGCGCCAGCAGCCTCGGGACAGGGGCTTCGTACAATGAGCAGTTCTTC. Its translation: CASSLGTGASYNEQFF.

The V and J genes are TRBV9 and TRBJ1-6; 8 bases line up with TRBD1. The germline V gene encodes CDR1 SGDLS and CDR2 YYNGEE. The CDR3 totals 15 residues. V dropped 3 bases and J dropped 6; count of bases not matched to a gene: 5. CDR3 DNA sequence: TGTGCCAGCAGCGGGACAGGGCTCCCTAATTCACCCCTCCACTTT. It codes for CASSGTGLPNSPLHF.

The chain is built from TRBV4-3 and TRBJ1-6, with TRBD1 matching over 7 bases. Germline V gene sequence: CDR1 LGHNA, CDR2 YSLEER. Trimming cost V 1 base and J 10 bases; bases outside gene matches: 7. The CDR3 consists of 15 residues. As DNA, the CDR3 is TGCGCCAGCAGCCAAGCTGCAGGACAGGACTCACCCCTCCACTTT. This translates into CASSQAAGQDSPLHF.

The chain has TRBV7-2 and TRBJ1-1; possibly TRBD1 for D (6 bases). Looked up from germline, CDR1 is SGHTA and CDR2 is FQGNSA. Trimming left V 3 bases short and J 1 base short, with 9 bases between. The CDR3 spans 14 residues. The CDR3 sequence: CASSLQGRNTEAFF. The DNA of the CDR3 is TGTGCCAGCAGCTTGCAGGGGCGGAACACTGAAGCTTTCTTT. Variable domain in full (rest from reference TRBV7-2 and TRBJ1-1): GAGVSQSPSNKVTEKGKDVELRCDPISGHTALYWYRQSLGQGLEFLIYFQGNSAPDKSGLPSDRFSAERTGGSVSTLTIQRTQQEDSAVYLCASSLQGRNTEAFFGQGTRLTVV.

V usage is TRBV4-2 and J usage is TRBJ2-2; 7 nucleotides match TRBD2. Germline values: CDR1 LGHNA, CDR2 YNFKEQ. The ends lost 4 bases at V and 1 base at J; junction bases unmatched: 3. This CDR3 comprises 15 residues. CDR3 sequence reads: CASSRGLGNTGELFF. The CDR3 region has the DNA TGTGCCAGCAGCCGCGGACTAGGGAACACCGGGGAGCTGTTTTTT.

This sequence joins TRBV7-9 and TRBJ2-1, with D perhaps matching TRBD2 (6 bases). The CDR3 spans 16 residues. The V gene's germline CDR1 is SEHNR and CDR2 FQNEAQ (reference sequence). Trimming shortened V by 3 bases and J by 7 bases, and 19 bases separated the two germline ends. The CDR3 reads CASSFVSLAGFNEQFF. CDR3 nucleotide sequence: TGTGCCAGCAGCTTTGTGTCACTAGCCGGTTTTAATGAGCAGTTCTTC.

The CDR3 sequence: CASSDLHSARITDTQYF. CDR3 bases: TGTGCCAGCAGTGATCTCCACTCGGCGAGGATCACAGATACGCAGTATTTT. The chain joins TRBV6-1 to TRBJ2-3; D unresolved. Deletions cut 3 bases from V and 2 bases from J, with 18 bases between. The germline gives CDR1 MNHNS, CDR2 SASEGT. The CDR3 runs to 17 residues.

The CDR3 DNA is TGTGCCAGCAGTTTTCTCAGGGGGGCTAACACCGGGGAGCTGTTTTTT. It translates to CASSFLRGANTGELFF. V is TRBV6-5 and J is TRBJ2-2; D perhaps matches TRBD1 (7 bases). This CDR3 contains 16 residues. V dropped 4 bases and J dropped 2 bases, with 14 bases sitting between them. Germline assignment: CDR1 MNHEY and CDR2 SVGAGI.